This T cell receptor (beta chain) was recovered during a study of CD8+ T cells in alopecia areata. Overall study context: Patients received oral tofacitinib, 5 to 10 mg twice daily, for moderate-to-severe alopecia areata. A 6-month period off drug followed tofacitinib, which lasted 6 to 18 months.

Extraction of RNA preceded its reverse transcription into cDNA, which served as the sequencing template. Clones were sequenced by immunoSEQ multiplex PCR, and TCRdb holds only the in-frame ones, with some missing. The repertoire holds about 150,000 clones, roughly 48% seen once, with approximately 6.8% in the top ten. The CDR3 sequence is 14 residues long. The V end lost 6 bases, the J end lost 0 bases, and 11 bases lay between the germline ends. Germline V CDR1 and CDR2: ENHRY, SYGVKD. Sequenced material: CD4+ T cells sorted from blood. The chain combines TRBV10-3 with TRBJ1-1, with D perhaps TRBD1 (5 bases). The receptor was derived from a human donor with alopecia areata. CDR3 sequence: CAIRLTTVNTEAFF. CDR3 bases: TGTGCCATCAGATTGACGACAGTGAACACTGAAGCTTTCTTT.